This TCR beta chain was documented in a study of beta chain features in type 1 diabetes. General study results and limits: Across all four CD4+ subsets, people with type 1 diabetes showed modestly shorter TCRB CDR3s.

As for this clone: Its antigen is undetermined.

CD4+ naive, central memory, regulatory and stem cell-like memory subsets were isolated by sorting on CD45RO/CCR7/CD25/CD127/CD95/CD27. Sequencing targeted expressed TCRB transcripts, as all isolated RNA had been reverse transcribed. Naive, central memory and regulatory T cell samples yielded about 3.57 million reads on average. Assay: immunoSEQ multiplex PCR; the TCRdb copy retains only in-frame clones and omits some. The sample has approximately 140,000 clones; less than 9% are singletons. The V gene's germline CDR1 is LNHDA and CDR2 SQIVND (reference sequence). CDR3 length equals 16 residues. Trimming removed 5 bases from V and 6 bases from J; junction bases left unmatched: 10.

The specimen was central memory CD4+ T cells from blood. The TCR originated in a woman aged 30 to 39 in good health. The V call is TRBV19, the J call TRBJ1-5, with 10 bases aligning to TRBD1. CDR3 sequence (DNA): TGTGCCAGTAGTCCCGCCGGGACAGGGGTTGGTCAGCCCCAGCATTTT. Its translation: CASSPAGTGVGQPQHF.